The clone carrying this TCR beta chain was observed a few times. This record belongs to a study of cytomegalovirus exposure and HLA in healthy donors. The CDR3 is 16 amino acids. The V segment lost 5 bases and the J segment 4 bases; nucleotides outside the gene matches: 10. Germline assignment: CDR1 SGHVS and CDR2 FQNEAQ. This PCR relied on a set of 60 Vbeta primers and 13 Jbeta primers. Data came from immunoSEQ multiplex PCR; TCRdb stores just in-frame clones and leaves some out. This table holds about 98,000 clones, roughly 81% found once. The specimen sequenced was PBMCs. The gene calls are TRBV7-8 and TRBJ1-5; 8 nucleotides agree with TRBD1. The sequence came from a man between 35 and 55 years old in good health and CMV-seronegative. The CDR3 sequence is CASSETTGVVNQPQHF. The CDR3 nucleotides are TGTGCCAGCAGCGAAACGACAGGGGTTGTGAATCAGCCCCAGCATTTT.